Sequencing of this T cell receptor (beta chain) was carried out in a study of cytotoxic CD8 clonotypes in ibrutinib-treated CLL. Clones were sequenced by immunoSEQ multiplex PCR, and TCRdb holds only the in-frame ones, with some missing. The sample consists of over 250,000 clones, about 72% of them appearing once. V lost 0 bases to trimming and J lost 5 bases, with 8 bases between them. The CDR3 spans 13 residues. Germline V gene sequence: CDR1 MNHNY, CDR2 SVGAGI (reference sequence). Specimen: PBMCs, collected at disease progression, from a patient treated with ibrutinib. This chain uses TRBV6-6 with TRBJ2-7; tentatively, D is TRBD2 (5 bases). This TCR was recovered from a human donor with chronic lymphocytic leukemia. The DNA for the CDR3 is TGTGCCAGCAGTTACTCAAGCGGTGACGAGCAGTACTTC. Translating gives CASSYSSGDEQYF.